The subject of this entry is one T cell receptor beta chain. The data derive from a study of shared clonotypes between healthy human individuals. Whole-study context: The composition of the donors was a couple of women and a few men aged 18 to 49.

In the naive CD8 group, cells lacked CD45RO and were positively selected for CCR7, so terminally differentiated effector memory CD45RA+ cells were left out. The study enrolled healthy HIV-negative adults without recent acute infections or vaccinations as donors. Libraries were prepared by immunoSEQ multiplex PCR; TCRdb keeps only in-frame clonotypes and omits some of them. The sample includes millions of clones, approximately 94% of them seen just once. The ends were cut back, 4 bases at V and 2 bases at J, with 15 bases in the middle. Germline assignment: CDR1 MNHEY and CDR2 SVGAGI. The CDR3 sequence is 16 residues long.

This receptor was taken from a man aged 18 to 29 in good health. Some clones in this sample may be carry-over from other donors' samples. The J gene is TRBJ2-1, the V gene TRBV6-5; D is possibly TRBD2 (6 bases). The material sequenced was naive CD8+ T cells from PBMCs. CDR3 region: CASSSTRLVPYNEQFF. The DNA for the CDR3 is TGTGCCAGCAGTTCCACGAGACTAGTTCCCTACAATGAGCAGTTCTTC.